This is a list of T cell receptor beta chains from one sample in a study of T cell responses to AZD1222 COVID-19 vaccine. Sequencing was performed with immunoSEQ multiplex PCR; in TCRdb, only in-frame clones are kept and a portion is missing. The sample includes over 140,000 clones. What was sequenced was peripheral blood. The receptors were sampled from an adult in good health. The CDR3 runs from the conserved cysteine through the conserved F or W.

j_call v_call cdr3_aa
TRBJ2-3 TRBV10-1 CASSESTLGGTADTQYF
TRBJ2-2 TRBV7-2 CASSLAATATGELFF
TRBJ1-4 TRBV12-3/TRBV12-4 CASSFTGNEKLFF
TRBJ2-5 TRBV7-2 CASSSGTPTIGTQYF
TRBJ1-1 TRBV12-3/TRBV12-4 CASRRGDAEAFF
TRBJ2-3 TRBV7-9 CASSRLVGGPDTQYF
TRBJ1-4 TRBV6-5 CASSNRQVGEKLFF
TRBJ2-3 TRBV9 CASSSYRGFIDTQYF
TRBJ2-1 TRBV2 CASSLPTYNEQFF
TRBJ1-1 TRBV6-6 CASRGTGNTEAFF
TRBJ2-7 TRBV18 CASSPYDRGSEQYF
TRBJ2-3 TRBV5-1 CASSLGRTTDTQYF
TRBJ1-1 TRBV5-6 CASSSDLARAEAFF
TRBJ2-2 TRBV4-1 CASSIRGKNTGELFF
TRBJ1-5 TRBV12-3/TRBV12-4 CASSLDSNQPQHF
TRBJ2-1 TRBV2 CASSRDVHNEQFF
TRBJ1-5 TRBV10-3 CAAEAGFGNQPQHF
TRBJ2-4 TRBV5-5 CASSLANLTVAKNIQYF
TRBJ1-2 TRBV15 CATSMGRQGGYTF
TRBJ1-5 TRBV19 CASSIVWAEQPQHF
TRBJ1-2 TRBV3-1/TRBV3-2 CASSPVGTSHGYTF
TRBJ2-1 TRBV30 CAWAGLAVYEQFF
TRBJ1-4 TRBV13 CASRIQGVEKLFF
TRBJ1-2 TRBV20-1 CSAKIEYGYTF
TRBJ2-3 TRBV6-5 CASSSSGGATDTQYF
TRBJ1-4 TRBV9 CASSRREDRSGEKLFF
TRBJ2-5 TRBV7-6 CASSLSATRTPQETQYF
TRBJ2-1 TRBV6-6 CASSYEKGAIFHEQFF
TRBJ1-2 TRBV18 CASSPAANYGYTF
TRBJ1-5 TRBV6-4 CASSDSPGQPQHF
TRBJ1-6 TRBV25-1 CASSDLVEQGTYNSPLHF
TRBJ1-2 TRBV5-4 CASSLGGAEVYGYTF
TRBJ2-5 TRBV27 CASSPPGQETQYF
TRBJ1-1 TRBV19 CASTQQTANTEAFF
TRBJ1-1 TRBV6-2/TRBV6-3 CASSYSSRTFDEAFF
TRBJ2-7 TRBV28 CASTLGGSYEQYF
TRBJ1-4 TRBV5-8 CASSLEGAGEKLFF
TRBJ1-2 TRBV19 CASTPGTESSYYGYTF
TRBJ1-6 TRBV6-5 CAIKGSQGRLTPLHF
TRBJ1-1 TRBV7-9 CATEKGQGQVEAFF
TRBJ2-7 TRBV20-1 CSAARGEQYF